This T cell receptor (beta chain) was recorded in a study of blood T cell repertoires in COVID-19. Turning to the study itself: Samples of COVID-19 (acute and convalescent) were obtained from the United States, Italy and Spain. PBMCs, B-cell-depleted T cells, or T cells were the source of the cDNA or gDNA that made up the material.

The germline V and J ends were trimmed by 3 bases and 4 bases, with 12 bases remaining between them. There are 13 residues in the CDR3. Per germline, CDR1 DFQATT and CDR2 SNEGSKA (reference sequence). As originally analysed: Counts of nucleated cells, estimated from reference gene primer amplification, were obtained. Sequencing was performed with immunoSEQ multiplex PCR; in TCRdb, only in-frame clones are kept and a portion is missing. V, J and clone size are taken as reported in that table, and D and trimming were inferred from the DNA itself. The data show approximately 130,000 clones, with about 90% seen just once and 15% to 20% held by the top ten.

This chain joins TRBV20-1 and TRBJ1-2; no definite D call. The source is a woman in her 50s who had recovered from COVID-19. Sequenced sample: peripheral blood. In DNA, the CDR3 is TGCAGTGCTAGTGGGGAGGAGGGCTATGGCTACACCTTC. This encodes CSASGEEGYGYTF.